A single sample is the source of the 23 T cell receptor beta chains below, sequenced in a study of blood T cell repertoires in COVID-19. The repertoire was sequenced with immunoSEQ multiplex PCR; TCRdb's copy has only in-frame clones and lacks some. Of about 59,000 clones listed, 70% to 75% are singletons. Sequencing used peripheral blood. These receptors all stem from a woman in her sixties or seventies with acute or convalescent COVID-19.

This clone was detected a few times. V and J are TRBV10-3 and TRBJ1-1; tentative D call: TRBD1 (5 bases). V shed 3 bases and J shed 10 bases, with 12 bases lying between them. Germline CDR1 reads ENHRY; CDR2 reads SYGVKD. This CDR3 region has 12 residues. The CDR3 DNA follows: TGTGCCATCAGTGATCTCCGGGGGTCAGCTTTCTTT. As protein: CAISDLRGSAFF.

The sample holds one count of this clone. V usage is TRBV4-1 and J usage is TRBJ2-3, with TRBD2 matching over 11 bases. CDR1 is MGHRA and CDR2 is YSYEKL in the germline V gene. V dropped 4 bases and J dropped 9; count of bases not matched to a gene: 9. The CDR3 has 15 residues. CDR3 bases: TGCGCCAGCAGCCGCGGGACTAGCGGTGAAGGGACGCAGTATTTT. Translated, it gives CASSRGTSGEGTQYF.

This chain connects TRBV11-2 to TRBJ1-4, with TRBD1 matching 7 bases. This CDR3 has 15 residues. The V gene's germline CDR1 is SGHAT and CDR2 FQNNGV. The ends lost 5 bases at V and 5 bases at J; junction bases unmatched: 8. The CDR3, as DNA: TGTGCCAGCAGCCTCTCGACAGGGACAAATGAAAAACTGTTTTTT. It yields the protein CASSLSTGTNEKLFF.

This sequence joins TRBV19 and TRBJ2-3; no firm D call. The CDR3 spans 12 residues. Germline V lookup: CDR1 LNHDA, CDR2 SQIVND (reference sequence). Deletions cut 3 bases from V and 9 bases from J, with 10 bases between. The CDR3 loop reads CASSMRIGTQYF. DNA of the CDR3: TGTGCCAGTAGTATGCGGATTGGGACGCAGTATTTT.

The chain employs TRBV28 and TRBJ1-4; 7 bases align to TRBD1. V was clipped by 3 bases and J by 5 bases; unmatched bases: 6. This CDR3 spans 15 amino acids. From germline, CDR1 is MDHEN and CDR2 SYDVKM. The DNA of the CDR3 is TGTGCCAGCAGTTTCGTGTTGACAGGGAATGAAAAACTGTTTTTT. As protein: CASSFVLTGNEKLFF.

The chain carries TRBV3-1 (or the pseudogene TRBV3-2) and TRBJ1-3; D is uncertain. Germline V gene lookup returns CDR1 LGHDT and CDR2 YNNKEL (reference sequence). Trimming took 6 bases from V and 8 from J, leaving 17 bases between them. This CDR3 comprises 14 residues. CDR3 nucleotide sequence: TGTGCCAGCAGTCAGAGCTCGGCGGTGTACACCATATATTTT. Translation: CASSQSSAVYTIYF.

This sequence joins TRBV7-3 and TRBJ1-2; 10 nucleotides align to TRBD1. Germline trimming cut 5 bases from V and 6 bases from J; bases unmatched to any gene: 6. The CDR3 totals 14 residues. Germline CDR1 SGHTA, CDR2 FQGTGA. In DNA form, the CDR3 reads TGTGCCAGCAGCATGGACAGGGGGTGGGATGGCTACACCTTC. Its protein is CASSMDRGWDGYTF.

The chain recombines TRBV4-1 with TRBJ1-2; 9 nucleotides agree with TRBD1. This CDR3 spans 16 amino acids. Germline trimming cut 4 bases from V and 6 bases from J; bases unmatched to any gene: 12. The germline V gene has CDR1 MGHRA and CDR2 YSYEKL. The CDR3: CASSREPGQGLNGYTF. As DNA, the CDR3 is TGCGCCAGCAGCCGAGAACCGGGACAGGGTTTGAATGGCTACACCTTC.

The chain has TRBV11-3 and TRBJ2-3, with 11 nucleotides matching TRBD2. The CDR3 spans 15 residues. Trimming removed 3 bases from V and 3 bases from J; junction bases left unmatched: 2. Germline V gene data show CDR1 as SGHNT and CDR2 as YENEEA. CDR3 nucleotides: TGTGCCAGCAGCTTCGGGACTAGCGGAACAGATACGCAGTATTTT. It codes for CASSFGTSGTDTQYF. The variable domain in full, completed from reference TRBV11-3 and TRBJ2-3, reads EAGVVQSPRYKIIEKKQPVAFWCNPISGHNTLYWYLQNLGQGPELLIRYENEEAVDDSQLPKDRFSAERLKGVDSTLKIQPAELGDSAVYLCASSFGTSGTDTQYFGPGTRLTVL.

This chain connects TRBV7-9 to TRBJ1-1; 7 bases align to TRBD1. The germline V gene has CDR1 SEHNR and CDR2 FQNEAQ (reference sequence). The junction had 5 bases not matched to a gene; V was cut back by 5 bases and J by 2 bases. The CDR3 length is 14 residues. The CDR3, as DNA: TGTGCCAGCAGCCCGCGACAGGGTAACACTGAAGCTTTCTTT. Translating it yields CASSPRQGNTEAFF. The complete variable domain, with remaining parts taken from reference TRBV7-9 and TRBJ1-1, reads DTGVSQNPRHKITKRGQNVTFRCDPISEHNRLYWYRQTLGQGPEFLTYFQNEAQLEKSRLLSDRFSAERPKGSFSTLEIQRTEQGDSAMYLCASSPRQGNTEAFFGQGTRLTVV.

The genes are TRBV19 and TRBJ2-1, with D possibly being TRBD1 (6 bases). V shed 11 bases and J shed 3 bases, with 17 bases lying between them. Looked up from germline, CDR1 is LNHDA and CDR2 is SQIVND (reference sequence). The CDR3 loop spans 14 amino acids. CDR3 coding DNA: TGTGCCTCCAGACAGGAGGTAGGCTACAATGAGCAGTTCTTC. Translating it yields CASRQEVGYNEQFF.

Many counts were recorded for this clone. This rearrangement joins TRBV11-2 to TRBJ2-1; 8 bases map to TRBD2. Losses at the gene ends were 5 bases for V and 10 bases for J; bases not matched to a gene: 10. The CDR3 is 14 residues long. The germline CDR1 and CDR2 sequences are SGHAT and FQNNGV. The CDR3: CASSRGGGGPEQFF. The CDR3 nucleotides are TGTGCCAGCAGCCGGGGCGGCGGGGGGCCGGAGCAGTTCTTC.

CDR3 protein: CASSQREGGRRAFF. The CDR3 DNA sequence: TGTGCCAGCAGCCAACGGGAGGGTGGGCGGAGAGCTTTCTTT. The chain uses TRBV3-1 (or the pseudogene TRBV3-2) and TRBJ1-1; D remains ambiguous. CDR3 size: 14 residues. Germline values: CDR1 LGHDT, CDR2 YNNKEL (reference sequence). The V and J ends lost 2 bases and 10 bases respectively, with 17 bases between them.

In this sample, this clone turned up a few times. This chain connects TRBV27 to TRBJ2-2; 7 nucleotides line up with TRBD2. V dropped 5 bases and J dropped 6; count of bases not matched to a gene: 9. The CDR3 covers 15 residues. CDR1 is MNHEY, CDR2 SMNVEV, per germline (reference sequence). CDR3 bases: TGTGCCAGCAGTGTGGGAGGGATTGTACCCGGGGAGCTGTTTTTT. Protein product: CASSVGGIVPGELFF.

The chain employs TRBV19 and TRBJ1-1, with D perhaps matching TRBD1 (6 bases). With 7 bases removed from V and 5 bases from J, the gap between germline ends came to 14 bases. Germline V gives CDR1 LNHDA, CDR2 SQIVND (reference sequence). The CDR3 consists of 13 residues. The CDR3 nucleotides read TGTGCCAGTACCGAACGGCAGGGGACTGAAGCTTTCTTT. Encoded protein: CASTERQGTEAFF.

The chain links TRBV3-1 (or the pseudogene TRBV3-2) to TRBJ1-5; TRBD1 agrees at 11 bases. With 5 bases clipped from V and 5 bases from J, the junction kept 2 bases outside the gene matches. Germline V gene lookup returns CDR1 LGHDT and CDR2 YNNKEL (reference sequence). The CDR3 is 14 amino acids. CDR3 protein: CASSGTGGYQPQHF. The CDR3 bases are TGTGCCAGCAGCGGGACAGGGGGTTATCAGCCCCAGCATTTT.

This chain links TRBV7-9 with TRBJ1-2; a possible D gene is TRBD1 (5 bases). Trimming pared 4 bases from V and 5 bases from J, leaving 8 bases between. This CDR3 spans 12 amino acids. The germline V gene encodes CDR1 SEHNR and CDR2 FQNEAQ (reference sequence). As DNA, the CDR3 is TGTGCCAGCAGCTCGGGGACTTATGGCTACACCTTC. This codes for CASSSGTYGYTF.

Comment on this clone: In the same sample, other DNA sequences code for this CDR3. The chain combines TRBV7-3 with TRBJ1-1, with D possibly matching TRBD1 (5 bases). V gave up 0 bases and J gave up 1 base, with 6 bases separating them. The CDR3 is made up of 14 amino acids. Germline V lookup: CDR1 SGHTA, CDR2 FQGTGA. Here the CDR3 reads CASSLTRGNTEAFF. As DNA, the CDR3 is TGTGCCAGCAGCTTAACAAGGGGGAACACTGAAGCTTTCTTT.

This clone was counted between two and nine times. The J gene is TRBJ1-6, the V gene TRBV10-3, with D perhaps matching TRBD1 (5 bases). Germline V gene lookup returns CDR1 ENHRY and CDR2 SYGVKD. Deletions cut 4 bases from V and 9 bases from J, with 16 bases between. The length of the CDR3 is 15 residues. CDR3 bases: TGTGCCATCAGTGCGCAGGGACTGGATCGTTCACCCCTCCACTTT. Translation gives CAISAQGLDRSPLHF.

This clone has just one count. This rearrangement joins TRBV13 to TRBJ2-1; the match to TRBD2 covers 8 bases. The J segment lost 7 bases and the V segment lost 2 bases, leaving 10 bases of the junction unmatched. Germline CDR1 is PRHDT and CDR2 is FYEKMQ (reference sequence). The CDR3 consists of 16 residues. CDR3 coding DNA: TGTGCCAGCAGCTTATTAGGGGCGGGGGGATTGAATGAGCAGTTCTTC. It codes for CASSLLGAGGLNEQFF.

This chain connects TRBV5-5 to TRBJ1-2; weak D call: TRBD1 (5 bases). Trimming took off 2 bases at V and 4 bases at J, with 15 bases between the two ends. Germline V gene lookup returns CDR1 SGHKS and CDR2 YYEKEE (reference sequence). The CDR3 runs to 15 residues. The CDR3: CASSFGAEIRYGYTF. CDR3 DNA sequence: TGTGCCAGCAGCTTTGGGGCAGAGATCCGCTATGGCTACACCTTC.

This sequence joins TRBV4-1 and TRBJ2-7; 7 positions agree with TRBD1. CDR1 is MGHRA, CDR2 YSYEKL, per germline. V dropped 3 bases and J dropped 0; count of bases not matched to a gene: 5. The CDR3 runs to 15 residues. The CDR3: CASSQETGSSYEQYV. As DNA, the CDR3 is TGCGCCAGCAGCCAGGAGACAGGGAGCTCCTACGAGCAGTACGTC.

This sequence joins TRBV5-1 and TRBJ2-7; 8 positions agree with TRBD2. The CDR3 loop spans 16 amino acids. Trimming removed 4 bases from V and 4 bases from J; junction bases left unmatched: 13. Germline CDR1 reads SGHRS; CDR2 reads YFSETQ. CDR3 loop: CASSPSMGTRGYEQYF. The CDR3 coding sequence is TGCGCCAGCAGCCCCTCCATGGGGACTAGGGGGTACGAGCAGTACTTC.